This T cell receptor (beta chain) was identified in a study of blood T cell repertoires in COVID-19. Study context: Donors in the United States, Italy and Spain gave samples during acute or convalescent COVID-19. Sources were T cells, B-cell-depleted T cells, or PBMCs; the material itself was cDNA or gDNA.

Seattle researchers signed up patients amid active infection and tracked them longitudinally. This clone was found a few times. Under the authors' procedure: From reference gene primer amplification, estimates of nucleated cell counts were derived. Measured with immunoSEQ multiplex PCR; TCRdb has only the in-frame clones, and not every one. V, J and clone size derive from that table, while D and trimming were established from the DNA sequence. Of around 80,000 clones listed, around 85% are singletons. Sequencing was carried out using peripheral blood. This TCR was recovered from a man between 45 and 60 years old with COVID-19, enrolled during active disease.

The DNA of the CDR3 is TGCAGTGCGAGCGTAGATACGCAGTATTTT. Translation: CSASVDTQYF. This sequence joins TRBV20-1 and TRBJ2-3; D is undetermined. The CDR3 consists of 10 residues. The germline gives CDR1 DFQATT, CDR2 SNEGSKA (reference sequence). The V end was cut by 6 bases, the J end by 5 bases, with 6 bases between.